The clone carrying this T cell receptor beta chain was recorded many times. Antigen specificity is unknown. This specimen belongs to a study of T cells after yellow fever vaccination. Study-level findings and limits: The secondary response showed a weaker magnitude and a faster peak, day 5 versus 15. Abundant clonotypes from the bulk population could get into FACS-sorted repertoires as contaminants.

TCRdb redid the calling of the 5' RACE reads with MiXCR, one entry per CDR3 protein. The repertoire holds fewer than 400,000 distinct CDR3 sequences, roughly 10% seen once, with less than 3.5% in the top ten. Per germline, CDR1 SGDLS and CDR2 YYNGEE. The CDR3 sequence is 13 residues long. V was trimmed by 4 bases and J by 8 bases, leaving 15 bases between them. Specimen: CD4+ T cells sorted from PBMCs, collected 45 days after the yellow fever booster vaccination. This rearrangement joins TRBV9 to TRBJ1-2; no definite D call. This clonotype was sampled from a young man who received the YFV17D yellow fever vaccine. The CDR3 reads CASSPPTMWGYTF. In DNA, the CDR3 is TGTGCCAGCAGCCCCCCTACGATGTGGGGCTACACCTTC.